The rows below give T cell receptor beta chains drawn from one sample of a study of blood T cell repertoires in COVID-19. Clones were read by immunoSEQ multiplex PCR, and TCRdb kept only the in-frame ones, dropping some. The table shows some 190,000 clones, with approximately 80% occurring only once. The sequenced sample was peripheral blood. The receptors here all came from a woman between 50 and 59 years old with acute or convalescent COVID-19. CDR3s include the opening cysteine and the closing phenylalanine or tryptophan. The D gene is left open where the match is weak. Only some rows state a clone size, as once, few, many or a class for expanded clones.

D gene: -
J gene: TRBJ1-1
clone size: -
V gene: TRBV2
CDR3 DNA: TGTGCCAGCAGTGTTTCAGGGAATTCGAACACTGAAGCTTTCTTT
CDR3 protein: CASSVSGNSNTEAFF

D gene: TRBD1
J gene: TRBJ2-2
clone size: few
V gene: TRBV2
CDR3 DNA: TGTGCCAGCAAGGAGACAGGGGTCACCGGGGAGCTGTTTTTT
CDR3 protein: CASKETGVTGELFF

D gene: TRBD1
J gene: TRBJ2-2
clone size: -
V gene: TRBV14
CDR3 DNA: TGTGCCAGCAGCCAACGGACAGGGGGCCCCAAATTCACCGGGGAGCTGTTTTTT
CDR3 protein: CASSQRTGGPKFTGELFF

D gene: TRBD1
J gene: TRBJ1-5
clone size: once
V gene: TRBV6-5
CDR3 DNA: TGTGCCAGCAGTTACCGCAGGGGGGTAGATCAGCCCCAGCATTTT
CDR3 protein: CASSYRRGVDQPQHF

D gene: -
J gene: TRBJ2-3
clone size: -
V gene: TRBV30
CDR3 DNA: TGTACCTGGGGGCGGCGCGGGAGATCGGATACGCAGTATTTT
CDR3 protein: CTWGRRGRSDTQYF

D gene: -
J gene: TRBJ2-7
clone size: -
V gene: TRBV19
CDR3 DNA: TGTGCCAGTAGTATTGGCCGCGACTTGACCTACGAGCAGTACTTC
CDR3 protein: CASSIGRDLTYEQYF

D gene: TRBD1
J gene: TRBJ2-7
clone size: -
V gene: TRBV12-3/TRBV12-4
CDR3 DNA: TGTGCCAGCAGTCGTAGACAGGGGAAGGTGCAGTACTTC
CDR3 protein: CASSRRQGKVQYF

D gene: TRBD1
J gene: TRBJ1-6
clone size: -
V gene: TRBV9
CDR3 DNA: TGTGCCAGCAGCGCCCGACAGGGGGGTTCACCCCTCCACTTT
CDR3 protein: CASSARQGGSPLHF

D gene: -
J gene: TRBJ1-6
clone size: once
V gene: TRBV2
CDR3 DNA: TGTGCCAGCAGGGCCGTCAGGGAATATAATTCACCCCTCCACTTT
CDR3 protein: CASRAVREYNSPLHF

D gene: TRBD2
J gene: TRBJ2-1
clone size: -
V gene: TRBV7-9
CDR3 DNA: TGTGCCAGCTCCAGACTAGCGGGAGGCAAATACAATGAGCAGTTCTTC
CDR3 protein: CASSRLAGGKYNEQFF

D gene: -
J gene: TRBJ1-2
clone size: -
V gene: TRBV3-1/TRBV3-2
CDR3 DNA: TGTGCCAGCAGCCAAGAATTGCCAGGCTATGGCTACACCTTC
CDR3 protein: CASSQELPGYGYTF

D gene: -
J gene: TRBJ1-1
clone size: -
V gene: TRBV14
CDR3 DNA: TGTGCCAGCAGCCAGACCATGGCGGACACTGAAGCTTTCTTT
CDR3 protein: CASSQTMADTEAFF

D gene: -
J gene: TRBJ1-2
clone size: -
V gene: TRBV7-2
CDR3 DNA: TGTGCCAGCAGCTTAGGGGGCCGCTATGGCTACACCTTC
CDR3 protein: CASSLGGRYGYTF

D gene: TRBD2
J gene: TRBJ2-1
clone size: -
V gene: TRBV7-6
CDR3 DNA: TGTGCCAGCAGCTTAGCGACTGGACTAGACTCCTACAATGAGCAGTTCTTC
CDR3 protein: CASSLATGLDSYNEQFF

D gene: TRBD1
J gene: TRBJ2-4
clone size: -
V gene: TRBV28
CDR3 DNA: TGTGCCAGCAGTTTTATCGGACAGGAAAACATTCAGTACTTC
CDR3 protein: CASSFIGQENIQYF

D gene: TRBD1
J gene: TRBJ1-2
clone size: -
V gene: TRBV5-5
CDR3 DNA: TGTGCCAGCAGTTTCGACAGGGGCCTTAACTATGGCTACACCTTC
CDR3 protein: CASSFDRGLNYGYTF

D gene: -
J gene: TRBJ1-1
clone size: once
V gene: TRBV5-4
CDR3 DNA: TGTGCCAGCAGCTTGGATCAGGGCCTTGGAAAAGCTTTCTTT
CDR3 protein: CASSLDQGLGKAFF

D gene: TRBD2
J gene: TRBJ2-5
clone size: -
V gene: TRBV30
CDR3 DNA: TGTGCCTGGAAGGCCGCGGGAGGGTTCATAGAGACCCAGTACTTC
CDR3 protein: CAWKAAGGFIETQYF

D gene: -
J gene: TRBJ2-3
clone size: -
V gene: TRBV27
CDR3 DNA: TGTGCCAGCAGTTCCGCAACAGGATGGGGCACAGATACGCAGTATTTT
CDR3 protein: CASSSATGWGTDTQYF

D gene: -
J gene: TRBJ1-5
clone size: -
V gene: TRBV19
CDR3 DNA: TGTGCCAGTAGTATAAGTACAACAGGGAGTCAGCCCCAGCATTTT
CDR3 protein: CASSISTTGSQPQHF

D gene: -
J gene: TRBJ1-3
clone size: few
V gene: TRBV30
CDR3 DNA: TGTGCCTGGAGTGTCATCGGGGACTCTGGAAACACCATATATTTT
CDR3 protein: CAWSVIGDSGNTIYF

D gene: -
J gene: TRBJ2-3
clone size: -
V gene: TRBV10-3
CDR3 DNA: TGTGCCATCAGTTTAGTCCCAGATACGCAGTATTTT
CDR3 protein: CAISLVPDTQYF

D gene: TRBD1
J gene: TRBJ1-1
clone size: -
V gene: TRBV7-9
CDR3 DNA: TGTGCCAGCACCCTGGGACAGTGGAACACTGAAGCTTTCTTT
CDR3 protein: CASTLGQWNTEAFF

D gene: -
J gene: TRBJ1-2
clone size: -
V gene: TRBV6-1
CDR3 DNA: TGTGCCAGCAGTGAATCATGGGCCGGCTATGGCTACACCTTC
CDR3 protein: CASSESWAGYGYTF

D gene: -
J gene: TRBJ2-7
clone size: -
V gene: TRBV5-1
CDR3 DNA: TGCGCCAGCAGCTTCAAGGCTAGCCCTACCTACGAGCAGTACTTC
CDR3 protein: CASSFKASPTYEQYF

D gene: TRBD2
J gene: TRBJ2-1
clone size: -
V gene: TRBV11-2
CDR3 DNA: TGTGCCAGCAGCGGTTCCGGCGGGGGGGCTAGTGGCTATGAGCAGTTCTTC
CDR3 protein: CASSGSGGGASGYEQFF

D gene: TRBD2
J gene: TRBJ2-1
clone size: few
V gene: TRBV18
CDR3 DNA: TGTGCCAGCTCACCGCGGCTAGCGGGAGGGGTCAACAATGAGCAGTTCTTC
CDR3 protein: CASSPRLAGGVNNEQFF

D gene: -
J gene: TRBJ2-5
clone size: -
V gene: TRBV7-6
CDR3 DNA: TGTGCCAGCAGCGACAAGACCCAGTACTTC
CDR3 protein: CASSDKTQYF

D gene: TRBD2
J gene: TRBJ2-7
clone size: -
V gene: TRBV28
CDR3 DNA: TGTGCCAGCAGTCCCCCCCGGGAGGGCCGCGACGAGCAGTACTTC
CDR3 protein: CASSPPREGRDEQYF

D gene: TRBD1
J gene: TRBJ1-1
clone size: -
V gene: TRBV19
CDR3 DNA: TGTGCCAGTAGAGGCAGGGGGTATACTGAAGCTTTCTTT
CDR3 protein: CASRGRGYTEAFF

D gene: TRBD1
J gene: TRBJ1-1
clone size: -
V gene: TRBV3-1/TRBV3-2
CDR3 DNA: TGTGCCAGCAGCCCCCTCACAGGGGGCACGACTGAAGCTTTCTTT
CDR3 protein: CASSPLTGGTTEAFF

D gene: -
J gene: TRBJ1-5
clone size: -
V gene: TRBV5-1
CDR3 DNA: TGCGCCAGCAGCCCAGAGGGTCACAATCAGCCCCAGCATTTT
CDR3 protein: CASSPEGHNQPQHF

D gene: -
J gene: TRBJ2-1
clone size: -
V gene: TRBV6-5
CDR3 DNA: TGTGCCAGCAGTCGGGCCATCGGGGACTACAATGAGCAGTTCTTC
CDR3 protein: CASSRAIGDYNEQFF

D gene: TRBD1
J gene: TRBJ2-1
clone size: -
V gene: TRBV5-4
CDR3 DNA: TGTGCCAGCAGCCCCTGGGACAGGGCTAGCTCCTACAATGAGCAGTTCTTC
CDR3 protein: CASSPWDRASSYNEQFF

D gene: -
J gene: TRBJ2-7
clone size: -
V gene: TRBV6-5
CDR3 DNA: TGTGCCAGCAGTTCCGGGAACTCCTACGAGCAGTACTTC
CDR3 protein: CASSSGNSYEQYF

D gene: -
J gene: TRBJ1-3
clone size: -
V gene: TRBV7-2
CDR3 DNA: TGTGCCAGCAGCTTAGACTCCCTGATTGGAAACACCATATATTTT
CDR3 protein: CASSLDSLIGNTIYF

D gene: -
J gene: TRBJ1-1
clone size: -
V gene: TRBV29-1
CDR3 DNA: TGCAGCGGGATCAGGGGAAACACTGAAGCTTTCTTT
CDR3 protein: CSGIRGNTEAFF

D gene: -
J gene: TRBJ2-3
clone size: once
V gene: TRBV18
CDR3 DNA: TGTGCCAGCTCACTACTCAAGACAGGCACAGATACGCAGTATTTT
CDR3 protein: CASSLLKTGTDTQYF

D gene: -
J gene: TRBJ2-3
clone size: -
V gene: TRBV7-2
CDR3 DNA: TGTGCCAGCAGCTTTATACAGACAGATACGCAGTATTTT
CDR3 protein: CASSFIQTDTQYF